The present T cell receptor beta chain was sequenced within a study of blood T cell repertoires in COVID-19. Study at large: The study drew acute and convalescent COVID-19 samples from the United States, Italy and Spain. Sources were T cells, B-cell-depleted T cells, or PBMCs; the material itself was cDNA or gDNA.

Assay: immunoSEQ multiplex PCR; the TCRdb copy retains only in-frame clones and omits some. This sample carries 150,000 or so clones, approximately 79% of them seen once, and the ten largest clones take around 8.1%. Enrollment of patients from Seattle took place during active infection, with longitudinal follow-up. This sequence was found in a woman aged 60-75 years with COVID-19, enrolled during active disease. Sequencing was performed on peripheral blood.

CDR3 coding DNA: TGTGCCAGCAAGAACGGGGGTACAGATACGCAGTATTTT. It yields the protein CASKNGGTDTQYF. The chain employs TRBV6-5 and TRBJ2-3; the D gene is possibly TRBD2 (6 bases). CDR3 size: 13 residues. The germline CDR1 and CDR2 sequences are MNHEY and SVGAGI. Trimming shortened V by 7 bases and J by 3 bases, and 11 bases separated the two germline ends.